A selection of T cell receptor beta chains follows, all from one sample in a study of cytomegalovirus exposure and HLA in healthy donors. Clones were read by immunoSEQ multiplex PCR, and TCRdb kept only the in-frame ones, dropping some. The data hold 150,000 to 200,000 clones, with about four fifths observed a single time. Sequencing input: PBMCs. These receptors all come from a woman between 45 and 60 years old in good health and CMV-seronegative. The CDR3 runs from the conserved cysteine through the conserved F or W. D genes are given only for firm matches. Not all rows give a size; the values are once, few, many and, for expanded clones, a class.

>TRBV18|TRBD1|TRBJ1-4|NA
TGTGCCAGCTCACCGGTGACAGGGGAGGGAATGAAAAAACTGTTTTTT
CASSPVTGEGMKKLFF
>TRBV4-3|TRBD1|TRBJ2-2|NA
TGCGCCAGCAGCCAAGAATGGACAGGGTCCGCCGCGAACACCGGGGAGCTGTTTTTT
CASSQEWTGSAANTGELFF
>TRBV7-6|TRBD2|TRBJ2-2|NA
TGTGCCAGCAGCTTAGGGGCGGGAGTGAACACCGGGGAGCTGTTTTTT
CASSLGAGVNTGELFF
>TRBV7-9|TRBD2|TRBJ2-2|NA
TGTGCCAGCAGCCTCCGGGGGGGCGTCCCGGGAACCGGGGAGCTGTTTTTT
CASSLRGGVPGTGELFF
>TRBV7-2|TRBD1|TRBJ2-7|NA
TGTGCCAGCAGCTCTTCCGGGACAGGGGACGAGCAGTACTTC
CASSSSGTGDEQYF
>TRBV7-3|TRBD2|TRBJ2-5|NA
TGTGCCAGCAGCTTATTCCCCAGGGAGGGGCGGCAAGAGACCCAGTACTTC
CASSLFPREGRQETQYF
>TRBV18|TRBD2|TRBJ2-1|NA
TGTGCCAGCTCGGGGGGACTAGTCAATGAGCAGTTCTTC
CASSGGLVNEQFF
>TRBV7-3|NA|TRBJ1-1|NA
TGTGCCAGCAGCTTAACAGAGGGGAACACTGAAGCTTTCTTT
CASSLTEGNTEAFF
>TRBV6-4|NA|TRBJ2-1|NA
TGTGCCAGCAGTGATCTTAGTGCTAATGAGCAGTTCTTC
CASSDLSANEQFF
>TRBV14|TRBD2|TRBJ2-2|NA
TGTGCCAGCAGCCAGCTCGCGGGAGGGCCCGTCGGGGAGCTGTTTTTT
CASSQLAGGPVGELFF
>TRBV5-1|TRBD2|TRBJ2-1|few
TGCGCCAGCAGCTGGGGTGTAGCGGGGGCCAATGAGCAGTTCTTC
CASSWGVAGANEQFF
>TRBV2|TRBD1|TRBJ1-1|NA
TGTGCCAGCAGTAGAAAGACAGGGGGGACTGAAGCTTTCTTT
CASSRKTGGTEAFF
>TRBV29-1|TRBD1|TRBJ1-3|NA
TGCAGCGCTTCGACAGGGGCTGGAAACACCATATATTTT
CSASTGAGNTIYF
>TRBV27|TRBD2|TRBJ2-3|NA
TGTGCCAGCAGGCCTAGCGGTCTAAGCACAGATACGCAGTATTTT
CASRPSGLSTDTQYF
>TRBV6-5|TRBD2|TRBJ2-7|few
TGTGCCAGCAGTTACTTTATAGCGGGAGGGCCGAAGGAGCAGTACTTC
CASSYFIAGGPKEQYF
>TRBV5-1|NA|TRBJ2-7|many
TGCGCCAGCAGCTTGGATAGGCCTCGCGGCTACGAGCAGTACTTC
CASSLDRPRGYEQYF
>TRBV28|TRBD1|TRBJ1-2|NA
TGTGCCAGCAGCCTCACAGGGGCCAACTATGGCTACACCTTC
CASSLTGANYGYTF
>TRBV7-3|TRBD1|TRBJ1-1|NA
TGTGCCAGCAGCTATACAGGGGGCGCGGGTGAAGCTTTCTTT
CASSYTGGAGEAFF
>TRBV5-1|NA|TRBJ1-2|NA
TGCGCCAGCAGCTCAGGGACGGGGGACTATGGCTACACCTTC
CASSSGTGDYGYTF
>TRBV6-4|TRBD1|TRBJ1-1|few
TGTGCCAGCAGTGCAACAGGGGGCACTGAAGCTTTCTTT
CASSATGGTEAFF
>TRBV7-2|TRBD1|TRBJ2-1|once
TGTGCCAGCAGCTCGAGGACAGGGGGCCTCAAATCACAGTTCTTC
CASSSRTGGLKSQFF
>TRBV7-2|NA|TRBJ1-6|NA
TGTGCCAGCAGCTTGGGGGCAGGGAATAATTCACCCCTCCACTTT
CASSLGAGNNSPLHF
>TRBV29-1|NA|TRBJ1-1|few
TGCAGCGTTGAAGGGGCAGCTCAAGCTTTCTTT
CSVEGAAQAFF
>TRBV9|NA|TRBJ2-7|once
TGTGCCAGCAGCCTTGGACTGGGGTACGAGCAGTACTTC
CASSLGLGYEQYF
>TRBV19|NA|TRBJ1-5|NA
TGTGCCAGTAGTATAGGGCAGTTTCAGCCCCAGCATTTT
CASSIGQFQPQHF
>TRBV2|TRBD1|TRBJ1-5|few
TGTGCCAGCAGGGCGAGGACAGGGGAACATCAGCCCCAGCATTTT
CASRARTGEHQPQHF
>TRBV6-5|NA|TRBJ1-1|NA
TGTGCCAGCAGGGGGGCCGGGAACACTGAAGCTTTCTTT
CASRGAGNTEAFF
>TRBV19|TRBD1|TRBJ1-2|NA
TGTGCCAGTAGATATGGACAGGGGGAGGACTATGGCTACACCTTC
CASRYGQGEDYGYTF
>TRBV5-1|TRBD1|TRBJ2-5|NA
TGCGCCAGCAGCTTGGAGGACAGGGGGAACCAAGAGACCCAGTACTTC
CASSLEDRGNQETQYF
>TRBV15|TRBD1|TRBJ1-5|NA
TGTGCCACTAAACAGGGGAATCAGCCCCAGCATTTT
CATKQGNQPQHF
>TRBV2|TRBD1|TRBJ1-6|few
TGTGCCAGCAGCCCAGGGGGTTCACCCCTCCACTTT
CASSPGGSPLHF
>TRBV14|NA|TRBJ1-2|NA
TGTGCCAGCAGCCGGGACATTAACTATGGCTACACCTTC
CASSRDINYGYTF
>TRBV4-3|NA|TRBJ2-3|NA
TGCGCCAGCAGCCTCGGGACTTCCCTCCCGTATTTT
CASSLGTSLPYF
>TRBV9|NA|TRBJ1-4|NA
TGTGCCAGCAGCGCCCAGGGTGTCGGTGAAAAACTGTCTTTT
CASSAQGVGEKLSF
>TRBV28|NA|TRBJ1-1|NA
TGTGCCAGCAATTGGGGGGAGGGGATTAACACTGAAGCTTTCTTT
CASNWGEGINTEAFF
>TRBV2|NA|TRBJ2-2|NA
TGTGCCACCATAAAGGGTGGAGGGAACACCGGGGAGCTGTTTTTT
CATIKGGGNTGELFF
>TRBV6-1|NA|TRBJ1-2|NA
TGTGCCAGCAGTGACCAACTCTATGGCTACACCTTC
CASSDQLYGYTF
>TRBV5-6|NA|TRBJ1-1|NA
TGTGCCAGCAGCTTGGACAGGGACGCTGAAGCTTTCTTT
CASSLDRDAEAFF
>TRBV7-7|NA|TRBJ2-5|NA
TGTGCTAGCAGCTTTACCTTGGACGGAGAGGGTGGCGAGACCCAGTACTTC
CASSFTLDGEGGETQYF
>TRBV28|TRBD1|TRBJ1-1|NA
TGTGCCAGCAGTCCCCCACCTGGACAGGGGAAAGCTTTCTTT
CASSPPPGQGKAFF
>TRBV4-1|TRBD1|TRBJ2-2|NA
TGCGCCAGCAGCCTTCTGGGACAGGGGAACACCGGGGAGCTGTTTTTT
CASSLLGQGNTGELFF
>TRBV9|NA|TRBJ2-1|once
TGTGCCAGCAGCGTAAGCGGCAGCTTGAGCTCCTACAATGAGCAGTTCTTC
CASSVSGSLSSYNEQFF